The present T cell receptor (beta chain) was sequenced within a study of blood T cell repertoires in COVID-19. In the study overall: Sites across the United States, Italy and Spain contributed samples from acute and convalescent COVID-19. Sample material is recorded as cDNA or gDNA derived from T cells, B-cell-depleted T cells, or PBMCs.

The CDR3 sequence is 14 residues long. The germline gives CDR1 SGHDT, CDR2 YYEEEE. Trimming cost V 0 bases and J 1 base, with 5 bases left between them. Original methodology: Amplification of reference gene primers provided the estimated nucleated cell counts. The protocol was immunoSEQ multiplex PCR, while the TCRdb copy is restricted to in-frame clones and leaves out a portion. V and J calls and clone size come straight from that table; D and trimming were deduced from the DNA. The sample records about 100,000 clones, about 80% being singletons. The specimen sequenced was peripheral blood. This TCR was recovered from a woman in her 70s with acute or convalescent COVID-19. The V call is TRBV5-6, the J call TRBJ1-5; D ambiguous. CDR3 bases: TGTGCCAGCAGCTTGGTGGCCAGCAATCAGCCCCAGCATTTT. Its translation: CASSLVASNQPQHF.